Each of the 30 T cell receptor beta chains below was sequenced from the same sample in a study of blood T cell repertoires in COVID-19. This table comes from immunoSEQ multiplex PCR, and its TCRdb copy is limited to in-frame clones, with some not included. This repertoire shows more than 140,000 clones, around 83% found once; its top ten account for 1.6%. Sequencing used peripheral blood. These receptors all come from a human donor in a cohort sampled during active COVID-19.

This clone was seen more than once but under ten times. The V call is TRBV19, the J call TRBJ2-7; 9 bases map to TRBD1. The CDR3 contains 15 residues. The trim removed 6 bases at V and 1 base at J, leaving 7 bases unmatched. Germline CDR1 reads LNHDA; CDR2 reads SQIVND (reference sequence). This chain's CDR3 is CASSFRTGASYEQYF. The CDR3, as DNA: TGTGCCAGTAGCTTCCGGACAGGGGCATCCTACGAGCAGTACTTC.

V and J are TRBV2 and TRBJ2-1, with a possible D match to TRBD1 (6 bases). Germline V lookup: CDR1 SNHLY, CDR2 FYNNEI. V was trimmed by 6 bases and J by 9 bases, leaving 15 bases between them. The CDR3 length is 13 residues. CDR3 in DNA: TGTGCCAGCAGGGAACGACAGGCGGCTGAGCAGTTCTTC. Protein product: CASRERQAAEQFF.

This clone has just one count. The CDR3 region is CASSQGTGREQYF. DNA of the CDR3: TGTGCCAGCAGCCAAGGTACAGGCCGCGAGCAGTACTTC. The chain is built from TRBV3-1 (or the pseudogene TRBV3-2) and TRBJ2-7, with a possible D match to TRBD1 (5 bases). Germline V lookup: CDR1 LGHDT, CDR2 YNNKEL (reference sequence). The V end lost 1 base, the J end lost 6 bases, and 10 bases lay between the germline ends. The CDR3 is made up of 13 amino acids.

V is TRBV28 and J is TRBJ1-2; 7 bases line up with TRBD1. In germline, CDR1 is MDHEN, CDR2 SYDVKM. Germline trimming cut 1 base from V and 2 bases from J; bases unmatched to any gene: 7. The CDR3 is 16 amino acids. This CDR3 is CASSLSGGLTNYGYTF. The CDR3 DNA follows: TGTGCCAGCAGTTTATCAGGGGGGCTTACGAACTATGGCTACACCTTC.

The V gene is TRBV11-1, the J gene TRBJ1-2; D is unclear. This CDR3 comprises 12 residues. Trimming cost V 1 base and J 9 bases, with 9 bases left between them. Germline CDR1 and CDR2: SGHAT and FQDESV (reference sequence). CDR3 amino acids: CASSLENGRYTF. The DNA of the CDR3 is TGTGCCAGCAGCTTAGAAAACGGTCGCTACACCTTC.

The chain carries TRBV7-6 and TRBJ2-4, with a weak D call TRBD1 (5 bases). Per the germline V gene, CDR1 is SGHVS and CDR2 is FNYEAQ. CDR3 length equals 15 residues. V gave up 5 bases and J gave up 5 bases, with 16 bases separating them. For the CDR3, the DNA is TGTGCCAGCAGCCCATTCCAGGGAAAACAAAACATTCAGTACTTC. This encodes CASSPFQGKQNIQYF. The variable domain in full, with the rest retrieved from reference TRBV7-6 and TRBJ2-4, is GAGVSQSPRYKVTKRGQDVALRCDPISGHVSLYWYRQALGQGPEFLTYFNYEAQQDKSGLPNDRFSAERPEGSISTLTIQRTEQRDSAMYRCASSPFQGKQNIQYFGAGTRLSVL.

This chain links TRBV7-9 with TRBJ2-5; 13 bases map to TRBD2. V shed 4 bases and J 4 bases; nucleotides not matched to a gene: 12. This CDR3 has 18 amino acids. In germline, CDR1 is SEHNR, CDR2 FQNEAQ (reference sequence). CDR3 in DNA: TGTGCCAGCAGCTCGACTAGCGGGAGGTTTACTGCGGTAGAGACCCAGTACTTC. Its translation is CASSSTSGRFTAVETQYF. Based on the CDR3 plus reference TRBV7-9 and TRBJ2-5, the full variable domain is DTGVSQNPRHKITKRGQNVTFRCDPISEHNRLYWYRQTLGQGPEFLTYFQNEAQLEKSRLLSDRFSAERPKGSFSTLEIQRTEQGDSAMYLCASSSTSGRFTAVETQYFGPGTRLLVL.

The gene calls are TRBV19 and TRBJ1-3; D unresolved. V gave up 2 bases and J gave up 1 base, with 9 bases separating them. The length of the CDR3 is 15 residues. Germline V gene data show CDR1 as LNHDA and CDR2 as SQIVND (reference sequence). As DNA, the CDR3 is TGTGCCAGTAGTATAATTTACGGTTCTGGAAACACCATATATTTT. Amino acids: CASSIIYGSGNTIYF.

The table lists this clone with a count of one. The CDR3 sequence: CASSYRLDRDPYEQYF. CDR3 nucleotide sequence: TGTGCCAGCAGTTACCGCCTGGACAGGGATCCCTACGAGCAGTACTTC. V usage is TRBV6-5 and J usage is TRBJ2-7; TRBD1 matches at 8 bases. Looked up from germline, CDR1 is MNHEY and CDR2 is SVGAGI. CDR3 length: 16 residues. J gave up 2 bases and V 2 bases, and 8 bases lay outside the gene matches.

There are a few counts of this clone. Other DNA sequences in the same sample also yield this CDR3. V is TRBV19 and J is TRBJ1-5; 7 bases map to TRBD1. The ends lost 3 bases at V and 1 base at J; junction bases unmatched: 3. Per the germline V gene, CDR1 is LNHDA and CDR2 is SQIVND (reference sequence). CDR3 length: 15 residues. The CDR3 loop reads CASSIRGGSNQPQHF. CDR3 coding DNA: TGTGCCAGTAGTATCCGAGGGGGCAGCAATCAGCCCCAGCATTTT. The full variable domain, its missing parts supplied by reference TRBV19 and TRBJ1-5, is DGGITQSPKYLFRKEGQNVTLSCEQNLNHDAMYWYRQDPGQGLRLIYYSQIVNDFQKGDIAEGYSVSREKKESFPLTVTSAQKNPTAFYLCASSIRGGSNQPQHFGDGTRLSIL.

The V and J genes are TRBV5-1 and TRBJ2-7, with 7 nucleotides matching TRBD2. The CDR3 sequence is 14 residues long. Per germline, CDR1 SGHRS and CDR2 YFSETQ. The ends lost 6 bases at V and 2 bases at J; junction bases unmatched: 8. CDR3 sequence: CASTRSSGPYEQYF. CDR3 bases: TGCGCCAGCACCCGGTCTAGCGGACCCTACGAGCAGTACTTC.

The rearrangement links TRBV24-1 to TRBJ2-5, with 7 bases matching TRBD1. Germline V lookup: CDR1 KGHDR, CDR2 SFDVKD. The CDR3 covers 16 residues. J gave up 1 base and V 1 base, and 5 bases lay outside the gene matches. CDR3 protein: CATSDLRQGGQETQYF. The CDR3 coding sequence is TGTGCCACCAGTGATTTACGACAGGGTGGCCAAGAGACCCAGTACTTC.

Only a few counts were recorded for this clone. The rearrangement uses TRBV18 and TRBJ2-5, with 9 bases lining up with TRBD2. J was trimmed by 5 bases and V by 2 bases; bases with no gene match: 3. The CDR3 is made up of 14 amino acids. Germline V gene lookup returns CDR1 KGHSH and CDR2 LQKENI. CDR3 sequence: CASSPAGGAETQYF. Here the CDR3 DNA reads TGTGCCAGCTCACCAGCGGGAGGGGCGGAGACCCAGTACTTC.

This sequence joins TRBV30 and TRBJ2-7; TRBD2 might be the D (6 bases). Germline loops: CDR1 GTSNPN, CDR2 SVGIG (reference sequence). The CDR3 is 11 residues long. The CDR3 nucleotides read TGTGCAGGGGACTCTTTTCGCGAGCAGTACTTC. Translation gives CAGDSFREQYF.

V usage is TRBV20-1 and J usage is TRBJ1-2; no definite D call. Germline V CDR1 and CDR2: DFQATT, SNEGSKA (reference sequence). The CDR3 is made up of 11 amino acids. V lost 6 bases, J lost 7 bases, and 12 bases lay in between. The CDR3 is CSAPNRSGYTF. Here the CDR3 DNA reads TGCAGTGCCCCAAACCGGTCTGGCTACACCTTC.

This clone was seen once. The V gene is TRBV15, the J gene TRBJ2-1; 7 bases align to TRBD1. Germline CDR1 reads LNHNV; CDR2 reads YYDKDF (reference sequence). The V segment lost 2 bases and the J segment 4 bases; nucleotides outside the gene matches: 8. This CDR3 is 16 amino acids long. The CDR3 loop is CATSRYSRDRYNEQFF. The CDR3 nucleotides are TGTGCCACCAGCAGATATTCCCGGGACAGATACAATGAGCAGTTCTTC.

The V call is TRBV24-1, the J call TRBJ1-4; 7 bases match TRBD1. This CDR3 has 15 residues. Germline V gives CDR1 KGHDR, CDR2 SFDVKD. V lost 2 bases and J lost 5; bases outside the gene matches: 4. The CDR3 coding sequence is TGTGCCACCAGTGATTCCGGGACAGTAAATGAAAAACTGTTTTTT. Protein: CATSDSGTVNEKLFF.

The J gene is TRBJ2-1, the V gene TRBV2; 7 positions match TRBD2. The length of the CDR3 is 17 residues. The V gene's germline CDR1 is SNHLY and CDR2 FYNNEI. The junction had 15 bases not matched to a gene; V was cut back by 6 bases and J by 4 bases. The DNA of the CDR3 is TGTGCCAGCAGGGGTTGGTTGGCGGGAGTGGGTTACAATGAGCAGTTCTTC. Encoded protein: CASRGWLAGVGYNEQFF.

The chain links TRBV18 to TRBJ2-3; TRBD1 is a possible D gene (5 bases). Trimming pared 2 bases from V and 6 bases from J, leaving 18 bases between. The CDR3 runs 16 residues. Germline-derived CDR1 and CDR2 are KGHSH and LQKENI. Here the CDR3 reads CASSPGRAVSGDTQYF. DNA of the CDR3: TGTGCCAGCTCACCAGGCAGGGCTGTTTCTGGCGATACGCAGTATTTT.

This clone was recorded once. This chain connects TRBV7-2 to TRBJ2-2, with 12 bases lining up with TRBD2. V lost 3 bases and J lost 7; bases outside the gene matches: 3. Germline V gene data show CDR1 as SGHTA and CDR2 as FQGNSA. The CDR3 covers 15 residues. The CDR3 loop is CASSFGLAGFGELFF. The CDR3 DNA follows: TGTGCCAGCAGCTTCGGACTAGCGGGGTTCGGGGAGCTGTTTTTT. The whole variable domain, filled in from reference TRBV7-2 and TRBJ2-2, reads GAGVSQSPSNKVTEKGKDVELRCDPISGHTALYWYRQSLGQGLEFLIYFQGNSAPDKSGLPSDRFSAERTGGSVSTLTIQRTQQEDSAVYLCASSFGLAGFGELFFGEGSRLTVL.

The chain recombines TRBV12-3 or TRBV12-4 with TRBJ2-5; the D is unclear. The CDR3 sequence is 11 residues long. The germline V and J ends were trimmed by 5 bases and 4 bases, with 5 bases remaining between them. CDR3 amino acids: CASSLGETQYF. CDR3 nucleotides: TGTGCCAGCAGTCTCGGAGAGACCCAGTACTTC.

The CDR3 DNA reads TGCAGCGTCGTTAGGGGTGCGGAAACCCAGTACTTC. Protein: CSVVRGAETQYF. J is TRBJ2-5 and V is TRBV29-1; a possible D gene is TRBD1 (5 bases). CDR3 length: 12 residues. V was trimmed by 6 bases and J by 8 bases, leaving 16 bases between them. Germline V gene lookup returns CDR1 SQVTM and CDR2 ANQGSEA.

The chain links TRBV27 to TRBJ1-6; 8 bases map to TRBD1. This CDR3 contains 14 residues. CDR1 and CDR2 from the germline V gene are MNHEY and SMNVEV (reference sequence). The V and J ends lost 3 bases and 7 bases, in that order; junction bases with no gene match: 2. The CDR3 DNA is TGTGCCAGCAGTTTTAGGACAGGGAATTCACCCCTCCACTTT. This encodes CASSFRTGNSPLHF.

The rearrangement links TRBV7-3 to TRBJ2-5, with TRBD2 matching 7 bases. CDR1 is SGHTA, CDR2 FQGTGA, per germline. The CDR3 totals 15 residues. After removal of 5 bases from V and 2 bases from J, the junction contained 8 bases not matched to a gene. Here the CDR3 reads CASSDVGGSQETQYF. In nucleotides, the CDR3 is TGTGCCAGCAGCGACGTGGGCGGGAGTCAAGAGACCCAGTACTTC.

The chain has TRBV27 and TRBJ2-7, with 13 nucleotides matching TRBD2. Losses at the gene ends were 9 bases for V and 5 bases for J; bases not matched to a gene: 7. Germline CDR1 and CDR2: MNHEY and SMNVEV (reference sequence). CDR3 length: 14 residues. This chain's CDR3 is CASWTSGSRHEQYF. The CDR3 nucleotides are TGTGCCAGTTGGACTAGCGGGAGTAGGCACGAGCAGTACTTC.

CDR3 loop: CASSLAGAGGNTGELFF. CDR3 nucleotides: TGTGCCAGCAGCTTAGCCGGAGCGGGTGGGAACACCGGGGAGCTGTTTTTT. V is TRBV11-2 and J is TRBJ2-2; D is perhaps TRBD2 (6 bases). The CDR3 is 17 amino acids. Germline values: CDR1 SGHAT, CDR2 FQNNGV. The V end was cut by 1 base, the J end by 1 base, with 13 bases between.

The chain recombines TRBV6-1 with TRBJ1-1; D ambiguous. Germline values: CDR1 MNHNS, CDR2 SASEGT. The CDR3 has 16 residues. Deletions cut 6 bases from V and 5 bases from J, with 22 bases between. The CDR3 loop reads CASSETGPRTGTEAFF. The CDR3 DNA reads as TGTGCCAGCAGCGAAACCGGGCCGCGAACGGGGACTGAAGCTTTCTTT.

This clone was seen a few times. The chain recombines TRBV12-3 or TRBV12-4 with TRBJ1-5, with TRBD1 matching 8 bases. This CDR3 comprises 13 residues. V shed 6 bases and J 7 bases; nucleotides not matched to a gene: 5. CDR3 sequence: CASSQQGGQPQHF. The CDR3 DNA reads as TGTGCCAGCAGCCAACAGGGGGGGCAGCCCCAGCATTTT.

V is TRBV5-4 and J is TRBJ1-2; no reliable D call. CDR3 length equals 14 residues. Between the trimmed V and J ends, which lost 0 bases and 4 bases, there was a span of 10 bases. Germline V gene data show CDR1 as SGHNT and CDR2 as YYREEE (reference sequence). CDR3: CASSLEGGSYGYTF. DNA for the CDR3: TGTGCCAGCAGCTTGGAGGGAGGAAGCTATGGCTACACCTTC.

This clone was observed a single time. V and J are TRBV28 and TRBJ2-5; D perhaps matches TRBD2 (6 bases). The length of the CDR3 is 15 residues. Germline V gene lookup returns CDR1 MDHEN and CDR2 SYDVKM. Trimming removed 2 bases from V and 2 bases from J, with 12 bases in between. CDR3 amino acids: CASSLPGEGQETQYF. CDR3 in DNA: TGTGCCAGCAGTTTACCGGGAGAGGGGCAAGAGACCCAGTACTTC.